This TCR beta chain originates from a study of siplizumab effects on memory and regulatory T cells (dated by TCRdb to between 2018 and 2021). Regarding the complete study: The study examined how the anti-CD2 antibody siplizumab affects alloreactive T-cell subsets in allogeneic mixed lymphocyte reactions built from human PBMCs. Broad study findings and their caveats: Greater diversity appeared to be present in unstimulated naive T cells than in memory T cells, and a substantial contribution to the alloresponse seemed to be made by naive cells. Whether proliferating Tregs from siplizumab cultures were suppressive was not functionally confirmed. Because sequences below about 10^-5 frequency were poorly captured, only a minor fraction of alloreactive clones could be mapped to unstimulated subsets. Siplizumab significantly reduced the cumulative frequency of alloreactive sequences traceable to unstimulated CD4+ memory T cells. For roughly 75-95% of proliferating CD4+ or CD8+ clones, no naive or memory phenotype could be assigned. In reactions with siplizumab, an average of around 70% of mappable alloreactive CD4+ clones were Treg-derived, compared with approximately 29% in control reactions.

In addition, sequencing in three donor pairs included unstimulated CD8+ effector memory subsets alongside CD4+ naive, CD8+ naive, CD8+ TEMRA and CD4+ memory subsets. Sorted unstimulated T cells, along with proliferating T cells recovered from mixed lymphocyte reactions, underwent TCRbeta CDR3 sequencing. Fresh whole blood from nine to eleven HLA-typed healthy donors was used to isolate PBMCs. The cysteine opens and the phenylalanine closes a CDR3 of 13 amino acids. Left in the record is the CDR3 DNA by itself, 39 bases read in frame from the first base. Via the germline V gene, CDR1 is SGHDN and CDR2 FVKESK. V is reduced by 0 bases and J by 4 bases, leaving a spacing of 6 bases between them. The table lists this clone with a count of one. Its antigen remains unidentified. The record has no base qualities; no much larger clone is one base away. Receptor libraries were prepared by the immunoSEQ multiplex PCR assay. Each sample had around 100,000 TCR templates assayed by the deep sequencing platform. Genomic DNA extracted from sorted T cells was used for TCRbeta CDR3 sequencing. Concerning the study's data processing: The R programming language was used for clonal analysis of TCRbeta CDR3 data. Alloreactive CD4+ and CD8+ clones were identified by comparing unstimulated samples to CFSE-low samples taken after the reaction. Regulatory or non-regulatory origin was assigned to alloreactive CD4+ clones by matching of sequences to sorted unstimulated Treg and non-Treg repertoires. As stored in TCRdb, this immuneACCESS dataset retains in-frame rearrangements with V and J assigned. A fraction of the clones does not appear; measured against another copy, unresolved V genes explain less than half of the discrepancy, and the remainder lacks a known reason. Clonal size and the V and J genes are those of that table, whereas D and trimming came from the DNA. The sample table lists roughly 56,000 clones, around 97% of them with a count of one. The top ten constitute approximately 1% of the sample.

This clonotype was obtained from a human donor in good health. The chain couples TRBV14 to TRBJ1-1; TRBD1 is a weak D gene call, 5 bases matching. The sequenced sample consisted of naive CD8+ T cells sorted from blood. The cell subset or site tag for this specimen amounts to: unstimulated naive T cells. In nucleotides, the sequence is TGTGCCAGCAGCCAAGACCAGGGCACTGAAGCTTTCTTT. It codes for CASSQDQGTEAFF.